This T cell receptor beta chain was observed in a study of blood T cell repertoires in COVID-19 (dated by TCRdb to 2020 to 2022). About the full investigation: Samples covering the acute and convalescent phases of COVID-19 were provided by collaborators in the United States, Italy and Spain. Subjects who had been exposed to COVID-19, were actively infected with it, or had recovered from it provided the deeply sampled blood TCRbeta repertoires that made up the dataset. The sample metadata nearly always contained a de-identified subject ID, COVID-19 status, age in years and sex. Where HLA class I and class II types were available, the types were taken from metadata supplied by the sample provider, not from assay-based typing. The material from the prospective study consisted of cDNA or gDNA derived from T cells, B-cell-depleted T cells, or PBMCs. The samples were drawn from two sources: the first 160 participants of the ongoing ImmuneRACE study, and approximately 1,300 subjects contributed by 6 global collaborators. A freely available public database, intended as a resource for researchers studying the immune response to SARS-CoV-2, is where the repertoires were released.

General findings and caveats noted by the study authors: The quantity of clinical and demographic metadata differed by source and by participant and was supplied without curation.

Participants in the prospective study were enrolled through a virtual design, were aged roughly 18 to 100 years, and lived in fewer than 30 United States geographic areas. In the prospective study, participants were assigned to cohorts based on the clinical history participants reported in a screening survey and a study questionnaire. For ImmuneRACE Cohort 3, a participant was defined as recovered based on two consecutive negative NP/OP PCR tests, clearance by a healthcare professional, or resolution of symptoms. In the prospective study, whole blood, serum and a nasopharyngeal or oropharyngeal swab were collected from each participant by mobile phlebotomists. Participants in the prospective study had the option to provide additional blood draws and questionnaires over a roughly two-month period. Before DNA extraction, blood samples from the prospective study were shipped at room temperature or frozen.

About this clone: Its antigen specificity is not known. No base quality values were provided; no much bigger clone lies one nucleotide off.

The immunoSEQ Assay, a bias-controlled multiplex PCR, was used to amplify TCRbeta CDR3 regions from genomic DNA. In the paper's pipeline: Within the assay, amplification of reference gene primers was used to estimate how many nucleated cells each sample contained. To quantify the absolute abundance of each unique TCRbeta CDR3 rearrangement, sequence reads were collapsed and filtered. For each sample, productive Simpson clonality was calculated by taking the square root of Simpson's diversity index across productive rearrangements. TCRdb carries this immuneACCESS record with in-frame sequences only. Its versions omit some clonotypes, under half of them owing to an unresolved V gene in the studies checked, with the rest unexplained. That table gives V, J and clone size, and the DNA gave D and trimming. The sample records roughly 400,000 clones, about 83% of which are singletons. The ten largest clones add up to roughly a tenth of the sample.

From the cysteine through the phenylalanine, the CDR3 covers 16 amino acids. Only the CDR3 part of the read is kept: 48 bases, read in frame from the first base. According to the germline V gene (reference sequence), CDR1 reads LGHDT and CDR2 reads YNNKEL. Relative to germline, V is 1 base shorter and J is 8 bases shorter, with 19 bases between their ends. Sample: PBMCs or T cells enriched from blood (not recorded which). The source is a woman between 45 and 60 years old who had recovered from COVID-19. The sequence joins TRBV3-1 (or the pseudogene TRBV3-2) to TRBJ2-3, with a weak D call of TRBD1 (6 bases match). In nucleotide form, the sequence is TGTGCCAGCAGCCAAGGAGGGGGTCCGCGTTCGGGTACGCAGTATTTT. Its translation is CASSQGGGPRSGTQYF.